This T cell receptor beta chain was sequenced during a study of shared clonotypes between healthy human individuals. The study, taken as a whole, reports: It was expected that sequencing depth would affect clonotype sharing among donors.

About this clone: Antigen: not known.

The method was immunoSEQ multiplex PCR; TCRdb's version includes in-frame clones alone and lacks a portion of them. The sample holds around 2.3 million clones, approximately 94% seen once. The germline V and J ends were trimmed by 1 base and 6 bases, with 10 bases remaining between them. The CDR3 is 14 amino acids. CDR1 and CDR2 (germline): MNHNS, SASEGT. The study separated CD4+ cells into CD45RA+ naive and CD45RA-negative memory subsets. The sequenced material came from naive CD4+ T cells sorted from blood. As for subset: CD45RA+ positively selected. This chain joins TRBV6-1 and TRBJ2-1, with D possibly TRBD1 on 6 matching bases. The sequence derives from a man younger than 35 in good health. CDR3 DNA: TGTGCCAGCAGTGAAGGGGCGGACAGCAATGAGCAGTTCTTC. Amino acid sequence: CASSEGADSNEQFF.